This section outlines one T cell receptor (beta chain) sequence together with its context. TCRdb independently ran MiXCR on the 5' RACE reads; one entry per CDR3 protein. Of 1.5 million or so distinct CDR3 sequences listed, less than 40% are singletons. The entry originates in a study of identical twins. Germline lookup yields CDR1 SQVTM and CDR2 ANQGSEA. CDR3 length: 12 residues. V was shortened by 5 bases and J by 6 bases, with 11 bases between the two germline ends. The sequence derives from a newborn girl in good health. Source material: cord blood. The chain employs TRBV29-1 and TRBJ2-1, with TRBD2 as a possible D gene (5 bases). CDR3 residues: CSVRFAGNEQFF. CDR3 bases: TGCAGCGTTCGGTTTGCGGGCAATGAGCAGTTCTTC.